This passage covers 4 T cell receptor beta chains from one sample sequenced in a study of shared clonotypes between healthy human individuals. Data came from immunoSEQ multiplex PCR; TCRdb stores just in-frame clones and leaves some out. The sample contains about 580,000 clones, 98% of which appear only once. Naive CD8 cells, CD45RO-negative and positively selected for CCR7, excluded terminally differentiated effector memory CD45RA+ cells. The sequenced material came from naive CD8+ T cells sorted from blood. These receptors all stem from a man between 25 and 39 years old in good health.

The gene calls are TRBV29-1 and TRBJ1-1; possibly TRBD1 for D (6 bases). The V end lost 4 bases, the J end lost 3 bases, and 9 bases lay between the germline ends. CDR3 length: 12 amino acids. In germline, CDR1 is SQVTM, CDR2 ANQGSEA. The chain's CDR3 is CSVVDRYTEAFF. The CDR3 nucleotides are TGCAGCGTTGTCGACAGGTACACTGAAGCTTTCTTT.

The chain combines TRBV29-1 with TRBJ2-7, with D unclear. In germline, CDR1 is SQVTM, CDR2 ANQGSEA. The V end lost 4 bases, the J end lost 0 bases, and 4 bases lay between the germline ends. The CDR3 contains 11 residues. The CDR3 DNA is TGCAGCGTTGCGGCCTCCTACGAGCAGTACTTC. Translated, it gives CSVAASYEQYF.

The chain has TRBV6-6 and TRBJ2-7; D is unresolved. CDR3 length: 11 amino acids. From germline, CDR1 is MNHNY and CDR2 SVGAGI (reference sequence). V was shortened by 2 bases and J by 4 bases, with 3 bases between the two germline ends. CDR3 sequence (DNA): TGTGCCAGCAGTTACGAATACGAGCAGTACTTC. Translated, it gives CASSYEYEQYF.

The V call is TRBV29-1, the J call TRBJ2-5, with D uncertain. V was trimmed by 3 bases and J by 5 bases, leaving 13 bases between them. The CDR3 totals 13 residues. The germline CDR1 and CDR2 sequences are SQVTM and ANQGSEA. The CDR3 DNA reads TGCAGCGTTGAGTTGACTGAGGTGGAGACCCAGTACTTC. It codes for CSVELTEVETQYF. Based on the CDR3 plus reference TRBV29-1 and TRBJ2-5, the full variable domain is SAVISQKPSRDICQRGTSLTIQCQVDSQVTMMFWYRQQPGQSLTLIATANQGSEATYESGFVIDKFPISRPNLTFSTLTVSNMSPEDSSIYLCSVELTEVETQYFGPGTRLLVL.